This is a list of T cell receptor beta chains from one sample in a study of T cell responses to AZD1222 COVID-19 vaccine. Data came from immunoSEQ multiplex PCR; TCRdb stores just in-frame clones and leaves some out. The table includes 100,000 to 150,000 clones, 75% to 90% detected once. This specimen was peripheral blood, taken on day 0 of AZD1222 vaccination. The receptor set was obtained from an adult in good health. CDR3s include the opening cysteine and the closing phenylalanine or tryptophan. A D gene is named only where the DNA matches it firmly. Not every row has a clone size; where given, it reads once, few, many or a size class.

DNA: TGTGCCAGCAGGGGAATCTGGGGCGAGCAGTACTTC
CDR3: CASRGIWGEQYF
size: .
D: .
J: TRBJ2-7
V: TRBV27
length: 12

DNA: TGCGCCAGCGCCCTTCCCGTAGCGGGGACCGAAGAGACCCAGTACTTC
CDR3: CASALPVAGTEETQYF
size: .
D: TRBD2
J: TRBJ2-5
V: TRBV5-1
length: 16

DNA: TGTGCCAGCAGTACGACGGCGACAGGGGGCGCGGGGCGGGCTTCACCCCTCCACTTT
CDR3: CASSTTATGGAGRASPLHF
size: few
D: TRBD1
J: TRBJ1-6
V: TRBV27
length: 19

DNA: TGTGCCAGCAGTGATACGCCGGGAAACACCATATATTTT
CDR3: CASSDTPGNTIYF
size: .
D: .
J: TRBJ1-3
V: TRBV6-1
length: 13

DNA: TGTGCCAGCAGTTACTCGATTAGGGGGAGTAACTATGGCTACACCTTC
CDR3: CASSYSIRGSNYGYTF
size: .
D: .
J: TRBJ1-2
V: TRBV6-5
length: 16

DNA: TGTGCCAGCAGCTTAGTTCCGCACCCCTCCTATAATTCACCCCTCCACTTT
CDR3: CASSLVPHPSYNSPLHF
size: once
D: .
J: TRBJ1-6
V: TRBV7-2
length: 17

DNA: TGCAGTGCTCCCGACGCATATGGCTACACCTTC
CDR3: CSAPDAYGYTF
size: .
D: .
J: TRBJ1-2
V: TRBV20-1
length: 11

DNA: TGCGCCAGCAGCTTGACCCTCTCTGGCCGCACAGATACGCAGTATTTT
CDR3: CASSLTLSGRTDTQYF
size: .
D: .
J: TRBJ2-3
V: TRBV5-1
length: 16

DNA: TGTGCCAGCAGGGGGGGACAGGATGAAAAACTGTTTTTT
CDR3: CASRGGQDEKLFF
size: .
D: TRBD1
J: TRBJ1-4
V: TRBV9
length: 13

DNA: TGTGCCAGCAGCCAAGATCGCGAGGAGTACAATGAGCAGTTCTTC
CDR3: CASSQDREEYNEQFF
size: .
D: .
J: TRBJ2-1
V: TRBV4-2
length: 15

DNA: TGTGCCAGCAGCTCCAAAGCGGGAGGGTACAATGAGCAGTTCTTC
CDR3: CASSSKAGGYNEQFF
size: .
D: TRBD2
J: TRBJ2-1
V: TRBV9
length: 15

DNA: TGCGCCAGCAGCAACCCGACAAGCACAGATACGCAGTATTTT
CDR3: CASSNPTSTDTQYF
size: .
D: .
J: TRBJ2-3
V: TRBV4-1
length: 14

DNA: TGTGCCAGCAGCTTGGGCTGGCTAGCGGGGCTCTCCTACAATGAGCAGTTCTTC
CDR3: CASSLGWLAGLSYNEQFF
size: .
D: TRBD2
J: TRBJ2-1
V: TRBV5-8
length: 18

DNA: TGTGCCAGCACCCTTCGTCGTGGCACTGAAGCTTTCTTT
CDR3: CASTLRRGTEAFF
size: .
D: .
J: TRBJ1-1
V: TRBV7-3
length: 13

DNA: TGCAGTGCTAGGACAGGGGGCGAGCAGTACTTC
CDR3: CSARTGGEQYF
size: few
D: TRBD1
J: TRBJ2-7
V: TRBV20-1
length: 11

DNA: TGTGCCAGTAGAGTGGCTGTCCAGACGAATGAGCAGTTCTTC
CDR3: CASRVAVQTNEQFF
size: .
D: .
J: TRBJ2-1
V: TRBV19
length: 14

DNA: TGTGCCAGCAGCCTAATTCAAACAGGTTACGGAAACACCATATATTTT
CDR3: CASSLIQTGYGNTIYF
size: few
D: .
J: TRBJ1-3
V: TRBV7-8
length: 16

DNA: TGTGCCAGCAGCCAGGGCCGCGACCCGACAAGCACAGATACGCAGTATTTT
CDR3: CASSQGRDPTSTDTQYF
size: .
D: .
J: TRBJ2-3
V: TRBV4-2
length: 17

DNA: TGTGCCTGGAGTGTCGGAGATGAAAAACTGTTTTTT
CDR3: CAWSVGDEKLFF
size: .
D: .
J: TRBJ1-4
V: TRBV30
length: 12

DNA: TGTGCCAGCAGCCCAAAGCCGATAGGAAGCTCCTACAATGAGCAGTTCTTC
CDR3: CASSPKPIGSSYNEQFF
size: .
D: .
J: TRBJ2-1
V: TRBV4-2
length: 17

DNA: TGTGCCAGCTTGGAGACAGGAGAAGGTCCCGGGGAGCTGTTTTTT
CDR3: CASLETGEGPGELFF
size: .
D: .
J: TRBJ2-2
V: TRBV7-8
length: 15

DNA: TGTGCCAGCGGGCCGGGACTTCACTACGAGCAGTACTTC
CDR3: CASGPGLHYEQYF
size: .
D: .
J: TRBJ2-7
V: TRBV11-2
length: 13

DNA: TGCGCCAGCAGCCAAGGAAGGGGACTAGCGGGAGAAGAGACCCAGTACTTC
CDR3: CASSQGRGLAGEETQYF
size: .
D: TRBD2
J: TRBJ2-5
V: TRBV4-1
length: 17

DNA: TGTGCCAGCAGTTACCCGACTAGCGGGGGCACCTACGAGCAGTACTTC
CDR3: CASSYPTSGGTYEQYF
size: .
D: TRBD2
J: TRBJ2-7
V: TRBV6-2/TRBV6-3
length: 16

DNA: TGTGCCAGCAGTTGGGGGACAGTCTACGAGCAGTACTTC
CDR3: CASSWGTVYEQYF
size: .
D: TRBD1
J: TRBJ2-7
V: TRBV27
length: 13

DNA: TGCGCCAGCAGCTTGGGGACGGGCTATGGCTACACCTTC
CDR3: CASSLGTGYGYTF
size: .
D: .
J: TRBJ1-2
V: TRBV5-1
length: 13